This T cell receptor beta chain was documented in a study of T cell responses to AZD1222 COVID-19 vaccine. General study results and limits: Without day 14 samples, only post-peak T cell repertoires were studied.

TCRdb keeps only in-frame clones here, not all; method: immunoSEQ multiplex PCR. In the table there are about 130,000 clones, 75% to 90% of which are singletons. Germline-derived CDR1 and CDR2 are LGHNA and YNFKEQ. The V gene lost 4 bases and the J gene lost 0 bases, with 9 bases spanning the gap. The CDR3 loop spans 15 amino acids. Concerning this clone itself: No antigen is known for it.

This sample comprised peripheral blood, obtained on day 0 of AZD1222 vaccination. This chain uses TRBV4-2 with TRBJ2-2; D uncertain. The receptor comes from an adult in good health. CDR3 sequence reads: CASSRDWANTGELFF. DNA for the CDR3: TGTGCCAGCAGCCGAGACTGGGCGAACACCGGGGAGCTGTTTTTT.